A single sample is the source of the 19 T cell receptor beta chains below, sequenced in a study of T cell repertoires in cytomegalovirus infection. No antigen has been identified for these receptors. Each CDR3 protein gets one entry after TCRdb re-called the reads with MiXCR. The sample includes some 590,000 distinct CDR3 sequences, around 40% of them seen just once. Sequenced here: cultured PBMCs, sampled from culture after CMV antigen stimulation. The receptors derive from a human donor in good health (CMV status not recorded). Some clones in this sample may be carry-over from other donors' samples.

The chain combines TRBV20-1 with TRBJ1-6; TRBD1 agrees at 7 bases. The CDR3 covers 15 residues. The junction had 7 bases not matched to a gene; V was cut back by 1 base and J by 7 bases. Germline loops: CDR1 DFQATT, CDR2 SNEGSKA (reference sequence). The DNA for the CDR3 is TGCAGTGCTAGAGTCGGGACAGTGGAGAATTCACCCCTCCACTTT. Translating gives CSARVGTVENSPLHF.

There are a few counts of this clonotype. The CDR3 DNA reads TGTGCCAGCAGCTCCCTGGCGTACAGGGGATTCGATGGCTACACCTTC. The encoded protein is CASSSLAYRGFDGYTF. This chain joins TRBV7-9 and TRBJ1-2; 7 bases align to TRBD1. The germline gives CDR1 SEHNR, CDR2 FQNEAQ (reference sequence). CDR3 length equals 16 residues. The ends lost 4 bases at V and 6 bases at J; junction bases unmatched: 14.

This chain connects TRBV7-9 to TRBJ2-5; 7 nucleotides agree with TRBD1. This CDR3 contains 15 residues. The trim removed 7 bases at V and 4 bases at J, leaving 12 bases unmatched. Germline CDR1 reads SEHNR; CDR2 reads FQNEAQ (reference sequence). CDR3 nucleotide sequence: TGTGCCAGCACCCACTACCGGGACAGAATAGAGACCCAGTACTTC. Amino acid sequence: CASTHYRDRIETQYF.

In this sample, this clonotype turned up a few times. This chain uses TRBV7-2 with TRBJ1-2; 7 nucleotides align to TRBD1. The trim removed 5 bases at V and 3 bases at J, leaving 6 bases unmatched. This CDR3 is built from 14 residues. Germline V gene data show CDR1 as SGHTA and CDR2 as FQGNSA. The CDR3 loop reads CASSPTDRHYGYTF. The DNA of the CDR3 is TGTGCCAGCAGCCCCACGGACAGGCACTATGGCTACACCTTC. Variable domain in full (rest from reference TRBV7-2 and TRBJ1-2): GAGVSQSPSNKVTEKGKDVELRCDPISGHTALYWYRQSLGQGLEFLIYFQGNSAPDKSGLPSDRFSAERTGGSVSTLTIQRTQQEDSAVYLCASSPTDRHYGYTFGSGTRLTVV.

The V call is TRBV4-2, the J call TRBJ1-1, with D hard to call. V shed 5 bases and J shed 4 bases, with 14 bases lying between them. The CDR3 length is 14 residues. Looked up from germline, CDR1 is LGHNA and CDR2 is YNFKEQ. CDR3 bases: TGTGCCAGCAGCTTAGACACTATGGGCACTGAAGCTTTCTTT. Its translation: CASSLDTMGTEAFF.

The chain is built from TRBV3-1 and TRBJ2-1; D perhaps matches TRBD1 (5 bases). Germline CDR1 is LGHDT and CDR2 is YNNKEL (reference sequence). This CDR3 region has 16 residues. Trimming stripped 4 bases from V and 8 bases from J, with 21 bases between. As DNA, the CDR3 is TGTGCCAGCAGCCCGCTGATATGGAAGGGGATAGATGAGCAGTTCTTC. It translates to CASSPLIWKGIDEQFF.

This rearrangement joins TRBV19 to TRBJ2-7; weak D call: TRBD1 (6 bases). The CDR3 is made up of 14 amino acids. The V gene's germline CDR1 is LNHDA and CDR2 SQIVND (reference sequence). Trimming took off 4 bases at V and 6 bases at J, with 16 bases between the two ends. The CDR3 is CASSNGQWVGEQYF. The CDR3 DNA reads as TGTGCCAGTAGTAACGGACAGTGGGTCGGCGAGCAGTACTTC.

This chain connects TRBV12-5 to TRBJ2-3; D is undetermined. Germline V gives CDR1 LGHNT, CDR2 FRNRAP. The V end lost 5 bases, the J end lost 2 bases, and 5 bases lay between the germline ends. This CDR3 comprises 12 residues. This CDR3 is CASGPSTDTQYF. The CDR3 DNA is TGTGCTAGTGGTCCCTCCACAGATACGCAGTATTTT. Variable domain in full (rest from reference TRBV12-5 and TRBJ2-3): DARVTQTPRHKVTEMGQEVTMRCQPILGHNTVFWYRQTMMQGLELLAYFRNRAPLDDSGMPKDRFSAEMPDATLATLKIQPSEPRDSAVYFCASGPSTDTQYFGPGTRLTVL.

This clonotype was counted between two and nine times. This chain uses TRBV5-1 with TRBJ2-7; the match to TRBD1 covers 9 bases. Germline V CDR1 and CDR2: SGHRS, YFSETQ. This CDR3 comprises 15 residues. Trimming cost V 1 base and J 5 bases; bases outside gene matches: 7. CDR3 nucleotides: TGCGCCAGCAGCTTGATACTACAGGGGGCTAACGAGCAGTACTTC. This encodes CASSLILQGANEQYF.

This rearrangement joins TRBV7-2 to TRBJ1-2, with 7 nucleotides matching TRBD1. With V trimmed by 6 bases and J by 8 bases, 9 bases remained unmatched. This CDR3 comprises 13 residues. Germline loops: CDR1 SGHTA, CDR2 FQGNSA. The CDR3, as DNA: TGTGCCAGCAGACCAGGGACAGCCAGGGGCTACACCTTC. As protein: CASRPGTARGYTF.

The chain joins TRBV7-8 to TRBJ2-7, with 14 bases that match TRBD2. The CDR3 is made up of 22 amino acids. Germline-derived CDR1 and CDR2 are SGHVS and FQNEAQ. V trimming: 1 base; J trimming: 2 bases; junction bases outside the gene matches: 19. CDR3 DNA: TGTGCCAGCAGCTTAGTCCTTCACCGAAAGGGACTAGCGGGGGAAACACCCTACGAGCAGTACTTC. It is translated as CASSLVLHRKGLAGETPYEQYF.

This clonotype was seen only a few times. The CDR3 spells CASSPTGNEAFF. The CDR3, as DNA: TGCGCCAGCAGTCCAACAGGTAATGAAGCTTTCTTT. This sequence joins TRBV4-1 and TRBJ1-1, with D maybe TRBD1 (5 bases). V was shortened by 6 bases and J by 7 bases, with 12 bases between the two germline ends. The CDR3 loop spans 12 amino acids. CDR1 and CDR2 from the germline V gene are MGHRA and YSYEKL.

This rearrangement joins TRBV4-1 to TRBJ2-7; a weak D match, TRBD1 (6 bases). Germline CDR1 is MGHRA and CDR2 is YSYEKL. The CDR3 covers 15 residues. V was cut by 1 base and J by 2 bases, with 12 bases left in between. The chain's CDR3 is CASSQGTEPPYEQYF. DNA for the CDR3: TGCGCCAGCAGCCAAGGGACAGAACCTCCCTACGAGCAGTACTTC.

The chain combines TRBV29-1 with TRBJ2-7, with TRBD1 identical over 7 bases. The germline CDR1 and CDR2 sequences are SQVTM and ANQGSEA. The length of the CDR3 is 13 residues. The V segment lost 7 bases and the J segment 6 bases; nucleotides outside the gene matches: 12. The CDR3 DNA follows: TGCAGCGCTCGGGACAGCTCCACTGTCGAGCAGTACTTC. Protein sequence: CSARDSSTVEQYF.

This clonotype was seen ten or more times. The chain links TRBV27 to TRBJ2-1, with 10 nucleotides matching TRBD2. V shed 3 bases and J 6 bases; nucleotides not matched to a gene: 2. This CDR3 comprises 14 residues. Germline CDR1 reads MNHEY; CDR2 reads SMNVEV (reference sequence). CDR3 nucleotide sequence: TGTGCCAGCAGTTTTGCTAGCGGGAGCAATGAGCAGTTCTTC. This gives the protein CASSFASGSNEQFF.

The rearrangement links TRBV19 to TRBJ2-1; 9 nucleotides match TRBD2. The V and J ends lost 6 bases and 6 bases, in that order; junction bases with no gene match: 9. The CDR3 is made up of 15 amino acids. The V gene's germline CDR1 is LNHDA and CDR2 SQIVND (reference sequence). In DNA, the CDR3 is TGTGCCAGTAGGTTACGAGGCGGGGGGGCCAATGAGCAGTTCTTC. Translating gives CASRLRGGGANEQFF.

This clonotype appeared a few times. The chain has TRBV7-8 and TRBJ1-6; D perhaps matches TRBD1 (6 bases). The length of the CDR3 is 15 residues. Looked up from germline, CDR1 is SGHVS and CDR2 is FQNEAQ. V was shortened by 5 bases and J by 3 bases, with 11 bases between the two germline ends. This CDR3 is CASSPQGNYNSPLHF. In DNA, the CDR3 is TGTGCCAGCAGCCCCCAGGGGAACTATAATTCACCCCTCCACTTT.

This clonotype has only a few counts. This chain links TRBV7-2 with TRBJ2-1; TRBD1 agrees at 10 bases. CDR1 is SGHTA, CDR2 FQGNSA, per germline. The CDR3 has 16 amino acids. Unmatched junction bases numbered 11, after V lost 4 bases and J lost 8 bases. CDR3 loop: CASSSHAGTGDHEQFF. In nucleotides, the CDR3 is TGTGCCAGCAGCTCGCACGCCGGGACAGGGGACCATGAGCAGTTCTTC.

In its sample, this clonotype was seen a few times. The chain links TRBV5-4 to TRBJ2-3; 10 bases map to TRBD1. Trimming took 9 bases from V and 4 from J; bases not matched to a gene: 8. Germline V gene data show CDR1 as SGHNT and CDR2 as YYREEE (reference sequence). This CDR3 contains 14 residues. CDR3 DNA sequence: TGTGCCACGCAGGGCGGACAGGGGGCAGATACGCAGTATTTT. It is translated as CATQGGQGADTQYF.